Shown below are 28 T cell receptor beta chains from a single sample sequenced in a study of blood T cell repertoires in COVID-19. TCRdb keeps only in-frame clones here, not all; method: immunoSEQ multiplex PCR. The table includes around 190,000 clones, 80% to 90% detected once. Sequenced: peripheral blood. The receptors come from a woman in her forties with COVID-19, enrolled during active disease.

This clone was recorded a few times. The V and J genes are TRBV11-2 and TRBJ2-1; 9 nucleotides line up with TRBD1. V dropped 5 bases and J dropped 12; count of bases not matched to a gene: 5. This CDR3 has 12 amino acids. Germline V lookup: CDR1 SGHAT, CDR2 FQNNGV. CDR3 in amino acids: CASSVYRGRQFF. The DNA for the CDR3 is TGTGCCAGCAGCGTGTACAGGGGGCGGCAGTTCTTC.

This clone came up many times. The V gene is TRBV9, the J gene TRBJ2-3; D possibly corresponds to TRBD2 (5 bases). From germline, CDR1 is SGDLS and CDR2 YYNGEE. This CDR3 contains 15 residues. Trimming pared 3 bases from V and 0 bases from J, leaving 11 bases between. The CDR3 bases are TGTGCCAGCAGCGCCTTCGGGGTTAGCACAGATACGCAGTATTTT. Amino acid sequence: CASSAFGVSTDTQYF.

V is TRBV6-1 and J is TRBJ1-2; D is ambiguous. There are 14 residues in the CDR3. Trimming shortened V by 3 bases and J by 5 bases, and 13 bases separated the two germline ends. Germline assignment: CDR1 MNHNS and CDR2 SASEGT. The CDR3 is CASSDASVLYGYTF. CDR3 DNA sequence: TGTGCCAGCAGTGATGCCTCGGTCCTTTATGGCTACACCTTC.

The chain joins TRBV5-4 to TRBJ1-2, with 8 bases identical to TRBD1. The CDR3 runs to 13 residues. CDR1 is SGHNT and CDR2 is YYREEE in the germline V gene (reference sequence). After removal of 4 bases from V and 8 bases from J, the junction contained 7 bases not matched to a gene. The chain's CDR3 is CASSPQDRAGYTF. In DNA form, the CDR3 reads TGTGCCAGCAGCCCACAGGACAGGGCAGGCTACACCTTC.

The V call is TRBV6-5, the J call TRBJ1-2; D possibly corresponds to TRBD1 (5 bases). This CDR3 has 15 residues. The germline V gene has CDR1 MNHEY and CDR2 SVGAGI. V shed 0 bases and J shed 6 bases, with 14 bases lying between them. CDR3 DNA sequence: TGTGCCAGCAGTTACTCGCAGGCGGGGGGGGATGGCTACACCTTC. Translation gives CASSYSQAGGDGYTF.

The chain carries TRBV7-2 and TRBJ2-5; 8 bases fit TRBD2. CDR3 length equals 16 residues. Per germline, CDR1 SGHTA and CDR2 FQGNSA. The junction had 11 bases not matched to a gene; V was cut back by 3 bases and J by 5 bases. In DNA form, the CDR3 reads TGTGCCAGCAGCTTGGCCGCCAGCGGGGGTATGGAGACCCAGTACTTC. Translation gives CASSLAASGGMETQYF.

The rearrangement links TRBV11-3 to TRBJ2-3, with D possibly matching TRBD1 (5 bases). The CDR3 has 14 residues. From germline, CDR1 is SGHNT and CDR2 YENEEA. The V end was cut by 3 bases, the J end by 0 bases, with 7 bases between. In DNA form, the CDR3 reads TGTGCCAGCAGCTTGGGGCCAAGCACAGATACGCAGTATTTT. The encoded protein is CASSLGPSTDTQYF.

The chain combines TRBV11-2 with TRBJ1-1; unclear D gene. This CDR3 is 13 amino acids long. Per the germline V gene, CDR1 is SGHAT and CDR2 is FQNNGV. V gave up 2 bases and J gave up 4 bases, with 8 bases separating them. CDR3 bases: TGTGCCAGCAGCTTAATTTCCGGCACTGAAGCTTTCTTT. Translating gives CASSLISGTEAFF.

This chain uses TRBV30 with TRBJ2-2; a possible D gene is TRBD2 (6 bases). CDR3 length equals 14 residues. V was shortened by 0 bases and J by 9 bases, with 14 bases between the two germline ends. CDR1 GTSNPN and CDR2 SVGIG come from the germline V gene (reference sequence). CDR3 in amino acids: CAWSVPGVLRELFF. The CDR3 DNA follows: TGTGCCTGGAGTGTACCGGGGGTCCTCAGGGAGCTGTTTTTT.

The chain combines TRBV11-2 with TRBJ2-2; the match to TRBD2 covers 8 bases. The CDR3 is made up of 17 amino acids. From germline, CDR1 is SGHAT and CDR2 FQNNGV. J gave up 4 bases and V 5 bases, and 12 bases lay outside the gene matches. The CDR3 region has the DNA TGTGCCAGCAGCCCGCCCGTGAGCGGGGGTGGCACCGGGGAGCTGTTTTTT. Protein sequence: CASSPPVSGGGTGELFF.

J is TRBJ1-1 and V is TRBV12-3 or TRBV12-4, with 7 bases aligning to TRBD1. Unmatched junction bases numbered 6, after V lost 6 bases and J lost 8 bases. The CDR3 length is 12 residues. This CDR3 is CASRSRQGEAFF. The CDR3 coding sequence is TGTGCCAGCAGAAGTAGACAGGGAGAAGCTTTCTTT.

V and J are TRBV10-3 and TRBJ2-1; D unclear. This CDR3 contains 14 residues. Germline V CDR1 and CDR2: ENHRY, SYGVKD. V lost 7 bases and J 5 bases, leaving 15 bases between the germline ends. The CDR3 loop reads CAIKEETPHNEQFF. The CDR3 DNA sequence: TGTGCCATCAAGGAAGAGACTCCCCACAATGAGCAGTTCTTC.

The genes are TRBV6-1 and TRBJ1-3, with D possibly being TRBD1 (5 bases). V gave up 0 bases and J gave up 3 bases, with 24 bases separating them. The germline gives CDR1 MNHNS, CDR2 SASEGT. The length of the CDR3 is 20 residues. DNA of the CDR3: TGTGCCAGCAGTGAAGCGGGGGGGTTTGCCCTGATAGTTGGTGGAAACACCATATATTTT. Translated: CASSEAGGFALIVGGNTIYF.

The chain recombines TRBV30 with TRBJ2-7, with 8 positions matching TRBD2. Trimming at V came to 5 bases and at J to 6 bases, leaving 12 bases not matched to a gene. Germline V gene data show CDR1 as GTSNPN and CDR2 as SVGIG (reference sequence). The CDR3 has 14 amino acids. In DNA form, the CDR3 reads TGTGCCTGGGCCCAACCGGGACTAGTGGCCGAGCAGTACTTC. Protein product: CAWAQPGLVAEQYF.

In nucleotides, the CDR3 is TGTGCCAGCAGTTTGACAGGGGATCAGCCCCAGCATTTT. Encoded protein: CASSLTGDQPQHF. The chain has TRBV12-3 or TRBV12-4 and TRBJ1-5; 8 bases are a match to TRBD1. V lost 3 bases and J lost 5; bases outside the gene matches: 0. The CDR3 totals 13 residues.

The chain recombines TRBV10-3 with TRBJ1-1, with TRBD1 matching over 9 bases. Germline-derived CDR1 and CDR2 are ENHRY and SYGVKD. Trimming removed 4 bases from V and 4 bases from J; junction bases left unmatched: 7. The CDR3 has 15 amino acids. CDR3 residues: CAISASGTGRTEAFF. CDR3 sequence (DNA): TGTGCCATCAGTGCCTCTGGGACAGGGCGCACTGAAGCTTTCTTT.

This clone came up many times. The chain combines TRBV28 with TRBJ2-7; D is ambiguous. The CDR3 consists of 15 residues. The ends were cut back, 3 bases at V and 4 bases at J, with 16 bases in the middle. In germline, CDR1 is MDHEN, CDR2 SYDVKM. In DNA, the CDR3 is TGTGCCAGCAGTTTTTTTGCTGAAAGACTGTACGAGCAGTACTTC. Protein product: CASSFFAERLYEQYF.

The chain joins TRBV9 to TRBJ2-1; 9 nucleotides match TRBD2. This CDR3 spans 17 amino acids. V gave up 3 bases and J gave up 4 bases; unmatched junction bases: 11. Germline V CDR1 and CDR2: SGDLS, YYNGEE. CDR3 region: CASSDGNSGSMYNEQFF. The CDR3 DNA reads TGTGCCAGCAGCGACGGAAATAGCGGGAGTATGTACAATGAGCAGTTCTTC.

The chain combines TRBV15 with TRBJ1-2; D is possibly TRBD1 (6 bases). The V and J ends lost 0 bases and 0 bases respectively, with 14 bases between them. Per germline, CDR1 LNHNV and CDR2 YYDKDF (reference sequence). The CDR3 length is 17 residues. CDR3 loop: CATSRDAGAIPNYGYTF. CDR3 nucleotides: TGTGCCACCAGCAGAGATGCAGGGGCCATTCCTAACTATGGCTACACCTTC.

This clone was detected only a few times. V gene TRBV7-9 combines with J gene TRBJ2-1; 8 positions agree with TRBD1. The length of the CDR3 is 15 residues. Germline V lookup: CDR1 SEHNR, CDR2 FQNEAQ (reference sequence). Unmatched junction bases numbered 4, after V lost 3 bases and J lost 3 bases. CDR3 amino acids: CASSFRQGIYNEQFF. CDR3 coding DNA: TGTGCCAGCAGCTTTAGACAGGGGATCTACAATGAGCAGTTCTTC. Full variable domain (rest looked up from reference TRBV7-9 and TRBJ2-1): DTGVSQNPRHKITKRGQNVTFRCDPISEHNRLYWYRQTLGQGPEFLTYFQNEAQLEKSRLLSDRFSAERPKGSFSTLEIQRTEQGDSAMYLCASSFRQGIYNEQFFGPGTRLTVL.

V usage is TRBV7-2 and J usage is TRBJ2-7; D possibly corresponds to TRBD1 (6 bases). Germline CDR1 is SGHTA and CDR2 is FQGNSA. V lost 6 bases to trimming and J lost 4 bases, with 10 bases between them. This CDR3 region has 12 residues. The CDR3 reads CASRPTGYEQYF. The CDR3 DNA sequence: TGTGCCAGCAGGCCTACAGGGTACGAGCAGTACTTC.

This clone occurred a few times. The chain is built from TRBV7-9 and TRBJ2-7; D gene unclear. V shed 5 bases and J shed 4 bases, with 9 bases lying between them. CDR1 and CDR2 (germline): SEHNR, FQNEAQ (reference sequence). This CDR3 region has 12 residues. This CDR3 reads CASSSHHYEQYV. In DNA, the CDR3 is TGTGCCAGCAGCAGCCACCATTACGAGCAGTACGTC.

The chain combines TRBV28 with TRBJ1-1; D is possibly TRBD1 (6 bases). CDR1 and CDR2 from the germline V gene are MDHEN and SYDVKM. This CDR3 contains 13 residues. Trimming shortened V by 8 bases and J by 4 bases, and 14 bases separated the two germline ends. CDR3 region: CASGGGPGTEAFF. The CDR3 DNA follows: TGTGCCAGCGGGGGCGGCCCGGGCACTGAAGCTTTCTTT.

The chain is built from TRBV24-1 and TRBJ2-5, with 8 bases fitting TRBD1. V was pared by 3 bases and J by 4 bases, with 15 bases of the junction left unmatched. Germline V gene lookup returns CDR1 KGHDR and CDR2 SFDVKD. The CDR3 is 18 amino acids. CDR3 coding DNA: TGTGCCACCAGTGATCCTAGGGGAATTGGACAGGGACGAGAGACCCAGTACTTC. It yields the protein CATSDPRGIGQGRETQYF.

The chain links TRBV5-1 to TRBJ2-2, with 7 bases fitting TRBD1. CDR3 length: 14 amino acids. The germline V gene has CDR1 SGHRS and CDR2 YFSETQ. J was trimmed by 7 bases and V by 3 bases; bases with no gene match: 6. CDR3: CASSWYRGDGELFF. The CDR3 DNA reads as TGCGCCAGCAGCTGGTACAGGGGAGACGGGGAGCTGTTTTTT.

CDR3 protein: CASSLSQNTEAFF. The CDR3 region has the DNA TGTGCCAGCAGTTTATCCCAGAACACTGAAGCTTTCTTT. This chain links TRBV28 with TRBJ1-1; D is ambiguous. The V and J ends lost 1 base and 1 base respectively, with 4 bases between them. Germline V CDR1 and CDR2: MDHEN, SYDVKM. The CDR3 length is 13 residues.

The chain links TRBV11-2 to TRBJ2-3; D is perhaps TRBD2 (6 bases). This CDR3 spans 15 amino acids. Trimming removed 3 bases at V and 0 bases at J, with 10 bases between. CDR1 is SGHAT and CDR2 is FQNNGV in the germline V gene. The CDR3 nucleotides are TGTGCCAGCAGCTTGTGGGACTCGAGCACAGATACGCAGTATTTT. Protein: CASSLWDSSTDTQYF.

V and J are TRBV27 and TRBJ2-3, with 10 nucleotides matching TRBD1. The length of the CDR3 is 16 residues. Germline lookup yields CDR1 MNHEY and CDR2 SMNVEV (reference sequence). V gave up 8 bases and J gave up 1 base; unmatched junction bases: 9. CDR3 DNA sequence: TGTGCCAGCCGACAGGGGGCGCTTGGGGGCACAGATACGCAGTATTTT. It codes for CASRQGALGGTDTQYF.